The T cell receptor beta chain under discussion was sequenced for a study of T cells after posttransplantation cyclophosphamide. The CDR3 sequence is 14 residues long. The V gene end was trimmed by 3 bases and the J gene end by 5 bases; junction bases not matched to a gene: 6. The germline V gene has CDR1 SGHTA and CDR2 FQGNSA. Measured with immunoSEQ multiplex PCR; TCRdb has only the in-frame clones, and not every one. The sample consists of 25,000 to 35,000 clones, 86% of them appearing once. This receptor was taken from a man in his fifties or sixties. This rearrangement joins TRBV7-2 to TRBJ2-5; TRBD1 matches 7 bases. The specimen sequenced was PBMCs. CDR3 in DNA: TGTGCCAGCAGCTTTAACAGGGGCGAGGAGACCCAGTACTTC. This translates into CASSFNRGEETQYF. Using reference TRBV7-2 and TRBJ2-5 for the parts outside the CDR3, the full variable domain is GAGVSQSPSNKVTEKGKDVELRCDPISGHTALYWYRQSLGQGLEFLIYFQGNSAPDKSGLPSDRFSAERTGGSVSTLTIQRTQQEDSAVYLCASSFNRGEETQYFGPGTRLLVL.